This TCR beta chain derives from a study of human T cells and chemical hapten exposure. The library put unique molecular identifiers onto individual cDNA molecules. TCRdb reprocessed the RACE reads with MiXCR, giving one entry per CDR3 protein. The sample holds about 120,000 distinct CDR3 sequences, 12% seen once. V lost 0 bases and J 0 bases, leaving 15 bases between the germline ends. The CDR3 sequence is 18 residues long. Germline V CDR1 and CDR2: MNHEY, SVGAGI. The time point is: patch test 1, 2 weeks after DPC sensitization. Treatment here: therapeutic diphenylcyclopropenone sensitization with weekly scalp DPC. This clonotype appeared a few times.

The source of this sequence is a woman in her 50s with alopecia areata. Some clones in this sample may be carry-over from other donors' samples. The gene calls are TRBV6-5 and TRBJ1-3; no definite D call. This specimen was whole blood, taken in connection with sensitization to the hapten diphenylcyclopropenone (DPC). In DNA form, the CDR3 reads TGTGCCAGCAGTTACTCGATTTCTCACTTTGCCTCTGGAAACACCATATATTTT. The encoded protein is CASSYSISHFASGNTIYF.